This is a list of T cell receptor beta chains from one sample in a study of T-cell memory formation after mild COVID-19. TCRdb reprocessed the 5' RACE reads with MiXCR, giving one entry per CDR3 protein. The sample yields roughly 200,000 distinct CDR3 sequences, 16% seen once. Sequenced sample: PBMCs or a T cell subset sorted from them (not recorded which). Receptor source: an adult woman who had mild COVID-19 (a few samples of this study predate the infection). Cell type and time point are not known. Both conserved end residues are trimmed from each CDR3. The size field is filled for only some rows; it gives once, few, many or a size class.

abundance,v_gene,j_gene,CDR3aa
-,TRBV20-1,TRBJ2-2,SARGGQRNTGELF
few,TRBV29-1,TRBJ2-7,SVARGMAYEQY
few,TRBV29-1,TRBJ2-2,SVTTGTNTGELF
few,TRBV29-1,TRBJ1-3,SVVVGAFGNTIY
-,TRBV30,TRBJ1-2,ACAYGHNLGYT
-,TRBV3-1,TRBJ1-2,ASSQNGLRGDGYT
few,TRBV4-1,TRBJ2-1,ASSQEGGGAYNEQF
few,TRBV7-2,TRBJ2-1,ASSLGLEGIPYNEQF
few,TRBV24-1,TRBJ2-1,ATSDSGLADNEQF
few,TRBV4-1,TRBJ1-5,ASSQGSRQGLGNQPQH
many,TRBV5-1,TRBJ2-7,ASTGTGGSYEQY
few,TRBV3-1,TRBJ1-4,ASAQGLGLF
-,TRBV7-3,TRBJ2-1,ASSARGGDNEQF
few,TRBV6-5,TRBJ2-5,ASSQRTGGETQY
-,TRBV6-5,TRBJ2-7,ASRRYSTGTYEQY
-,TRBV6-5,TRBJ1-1,ASSYSAPSEAF
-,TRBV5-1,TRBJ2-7,ASSLDGVAVSYEQY
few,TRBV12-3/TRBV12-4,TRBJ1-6,ASSLNYSPLH
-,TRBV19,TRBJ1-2,ASSMGDLYGYT
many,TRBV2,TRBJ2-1,ASRRHQFYNEQF
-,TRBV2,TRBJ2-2,ASSAELNTGELF
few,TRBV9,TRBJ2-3,ASSPGTFTDTQY
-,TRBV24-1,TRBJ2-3,ATSIAGDTDTQY
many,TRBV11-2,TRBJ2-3,ASSLVLGTGWTQY
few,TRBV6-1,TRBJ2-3,ASNLLAGAQDTQY
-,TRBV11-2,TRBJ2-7,ASTITAGGYEQY
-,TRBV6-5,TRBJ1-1,ASSYSAGEEAF
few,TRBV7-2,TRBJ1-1,ASSLWEGERAF
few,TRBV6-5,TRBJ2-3,ASSNRDSTDTQY
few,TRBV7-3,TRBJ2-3,ASSSSPWRSTDTQY
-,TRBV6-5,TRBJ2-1,ASSRRPGQGINEQF
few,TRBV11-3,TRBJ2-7,ASSRDFYEQY
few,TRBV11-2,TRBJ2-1,ASSSIAGGPGPEQF
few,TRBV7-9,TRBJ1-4,ASRRGSANEKLF
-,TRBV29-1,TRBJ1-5,SASTGVGDQPQH
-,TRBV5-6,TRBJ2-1,ASSSGLAGFHEQF
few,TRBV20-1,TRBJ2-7,SACRDRGLSLSYEQY
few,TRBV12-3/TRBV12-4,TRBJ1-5,ATSDSSYQPQH
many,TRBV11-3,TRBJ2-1,ASSLESASYNEQF
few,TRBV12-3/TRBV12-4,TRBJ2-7,ASSLGVAGGPVGIEQY
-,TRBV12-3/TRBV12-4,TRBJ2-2,ASSYRDTGELF
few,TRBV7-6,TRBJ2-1,ASSSRAAGGAYNEQF
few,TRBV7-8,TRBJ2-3,ASSLGRGDTQY
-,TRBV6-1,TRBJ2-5,ASRRDPSQETQY
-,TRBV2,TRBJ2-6,ATDKDGFSGANVLT
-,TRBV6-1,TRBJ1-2,AAGQWGYGYT